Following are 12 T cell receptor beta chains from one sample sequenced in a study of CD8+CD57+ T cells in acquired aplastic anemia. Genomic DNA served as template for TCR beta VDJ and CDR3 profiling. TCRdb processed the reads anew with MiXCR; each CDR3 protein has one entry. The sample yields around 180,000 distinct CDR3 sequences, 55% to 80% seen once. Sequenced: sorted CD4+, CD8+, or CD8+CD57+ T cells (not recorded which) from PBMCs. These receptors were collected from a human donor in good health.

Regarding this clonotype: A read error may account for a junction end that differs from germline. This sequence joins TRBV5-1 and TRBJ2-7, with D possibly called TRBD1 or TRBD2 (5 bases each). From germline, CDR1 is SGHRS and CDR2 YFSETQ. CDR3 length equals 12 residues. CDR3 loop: CASNLGDYEQYF. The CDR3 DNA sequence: TGCGCCAGCAACTTGGGGGACTACGAGCAGTACTTC.

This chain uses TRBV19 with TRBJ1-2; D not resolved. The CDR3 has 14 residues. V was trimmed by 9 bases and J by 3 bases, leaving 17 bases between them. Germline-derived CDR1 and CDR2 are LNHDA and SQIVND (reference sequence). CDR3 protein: CASSLSGLHYGYTF. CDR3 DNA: TGTGCCAGCAGCTTATCAGGACTGCACTATGGCTACACCTTC.

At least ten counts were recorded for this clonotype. CDR3 in DNA: TGTGCCAGCACAGGCGGGAGGGCGAGTAACACCGGGGAGCTGTTTTTT. Protein sequence: CASTGGRASNTGELFF. The chain uses TRBV11-3 and TRBJ2-2, with TRBD2 identical over 9 bases. Germline lookup yields CDR1 SGHNT and CDR2 YENEEA. CDR3 length: 16 amino acids. The V and J ends lost 7 bases and 2 bases, in that order; junction bases with no gene match: 8. The whole variable domain, remainder taken from reference TRBV11-3 and TRBJ2-2, is EAGVVQSPRYKIIEKKQPVAFWCNPISGHNTLYWYLQNLGQGPELLIRYENEEAVDDSQLPKDRFSAERLKGVDSTLKIQPAELGDSAVYLCASTGGRASNTGELFFGEGSRLTVL.

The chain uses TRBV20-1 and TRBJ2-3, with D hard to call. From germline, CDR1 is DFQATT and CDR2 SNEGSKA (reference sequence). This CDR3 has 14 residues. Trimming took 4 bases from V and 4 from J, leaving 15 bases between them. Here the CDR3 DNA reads TGCAGTGCTACCCCTGTCCTGCCGGCAGATACGCAGTATTTT. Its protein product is CSATPVLPADTQYF.

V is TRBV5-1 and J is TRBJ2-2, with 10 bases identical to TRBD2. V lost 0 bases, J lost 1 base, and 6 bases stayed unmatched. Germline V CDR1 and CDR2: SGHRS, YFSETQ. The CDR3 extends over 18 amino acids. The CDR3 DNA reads TGCGCCAGCAGCTTGGGGGCCGGACTAGCGGTGAACACCGGGGAGCTGTTTTTT. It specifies CASSLGAGLAVNTGELFF.

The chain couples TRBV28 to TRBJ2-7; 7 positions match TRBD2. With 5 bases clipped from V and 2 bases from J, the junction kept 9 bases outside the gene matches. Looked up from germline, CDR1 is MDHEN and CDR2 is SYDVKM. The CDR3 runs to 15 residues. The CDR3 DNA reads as TGTGCCAGCAGTCCAAGGGCTAGCGGTGCCTACGAGCAGTACTTC. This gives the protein CASSPRASGAYEQYF.

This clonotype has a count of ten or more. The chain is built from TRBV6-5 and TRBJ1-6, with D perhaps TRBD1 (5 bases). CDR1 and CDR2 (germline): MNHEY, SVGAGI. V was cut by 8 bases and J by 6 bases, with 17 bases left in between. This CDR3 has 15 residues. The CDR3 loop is CASRGGLLSNSPLHF. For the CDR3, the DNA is TGTGCCAGCCGGGGGGGGTTGCTTAGTAATTCACCCCTCCACTTT.

Here the CDR3 DNA reads TGTGCCAGCAGTGCTGGGGCTAACGTGAACAATGAGCAGTACGTC. Translation gives CASSAGANVNNEQYV. The J gene is TRBJ2-7, the V gene TRBV2, with D perhaps TRBD1 (5 bases). The germline V gene encodes CDR1 SNHLY and CDR2 FYNNEI. V was pared by 4 bases and J by 7 bases, with 20 bases between. CDR3 length equals 15 residues.

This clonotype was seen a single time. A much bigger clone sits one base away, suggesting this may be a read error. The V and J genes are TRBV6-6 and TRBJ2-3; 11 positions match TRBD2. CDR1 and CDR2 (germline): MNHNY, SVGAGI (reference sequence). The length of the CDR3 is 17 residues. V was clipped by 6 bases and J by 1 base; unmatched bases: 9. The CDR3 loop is CASRTLAGEWGTDTQYF. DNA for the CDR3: TGTGCCAGCAGGACACTAGCGGGAGAATGGGGCACAGATACGCAGTATTTT.

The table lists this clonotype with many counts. CDR3 residues: CASSQRCIVDRGRTEAFF. DNA of the CDR3: TGCGCCAGCAGCCAAAGGTGTATTGTGGACAGGGGACGGACTGAAGCTTTCTTT. This chain uses TRBV4-3 with TRBJ1-1; TRBD1 matches 9 bases. This CDR3 is built from 18 residues. Germline CDR1 LGHNA, CDR2 YSLEER. J was trimmed by 5 bases and V by 2 bases; bases with no gene match: 15.

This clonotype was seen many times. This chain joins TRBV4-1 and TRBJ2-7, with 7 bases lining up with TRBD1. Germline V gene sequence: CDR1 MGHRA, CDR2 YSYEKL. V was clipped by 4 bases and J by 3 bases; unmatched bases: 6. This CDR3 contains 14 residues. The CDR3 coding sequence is TGCGCCAGCAGCCCGACAGGGTTGGACTACGAGCAGTACTTC. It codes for CASSPTGLDYEQYF.

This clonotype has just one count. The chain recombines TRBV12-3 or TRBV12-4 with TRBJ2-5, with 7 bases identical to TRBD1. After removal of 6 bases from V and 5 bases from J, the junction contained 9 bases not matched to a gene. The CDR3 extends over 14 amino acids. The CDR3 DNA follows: TGTGCCAGCAGGGCCGACAGGGTGGGGGAGACCCAGTACTTC. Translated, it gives CASRADRVGETQYF.